Following are 24 T cell receptor beta chains from one sample sequenced in a study of cytomegalovirus exposure and HLA in healthy donors. With 60 Vbeta and 13 Jbeta primers, the PCR was carried out. Method: immunoSEQ multiplex PCR; TCRdb's copy keeps in-frame clones and lacks some. The sample includes about 190,000 clones. Source material: PBMCs. The origin of the receptors is a woman aged 25 to 39 in good health and CMV-seropositive.

The CDR3: CAIIPGTGGVTEAFF. The CDR3 region has the DNA TGTGCCATCATCCCCGGGACAGGAGGGGTCACTGAAGCTTTCTTT. The chain couples TRBV10-3 to TRBJ1-1, with 8 bases that match TRBD1. There are 15 residues in the CDR3. The germline gives CDR1 ENHRY, CDR2 SYGVKD. Losses at the gene ends were 7 bases for V and 4 bases for J; bases not matched to a gene: 11.

V and J are TRBV28 and TRBJ2-7; the match to TRBD2 covers 12 bases. CDR1 and CDR2 from the germline V gene are MDHEN and SYDVKM. V dropped 4 bases and J dropped 1; count of bases not matched to a gene: 23. This CDR3 is 22 amino acids long. The CDR3 loop is CASSSRGRGGLAGTYGSYEQYF. For the CDR3, the DNA is TGTGCCAGCAGTTCCAGGGGGCGCGGAGGACTAGCGGGGACCTACGGATCCTACGAGCAGTACTTC.

The chain employs TRBV29-1 and TRBJ2-1, with a possible D match to TRBD2 (6 bases). CDR1 is SQVTM, CDR2 ANQGSEA, per germline. The CDR3 totals 14 residues. Deletions cut 8 bases from V and 9 bases from J, with 23 bases between. The chain's CDR3 is CSTFPGTLSFEQFF. DNA of the CDR3: TGCAGCACCTTCCCCGGGACTCTAAGCTTTGAGCAGTTCTTC.

The genes are TRBV19 and TRBJ2-5, with D perhaps matching TRBD1 (6 bases). This CDR3 contains 14 residues. V lost 5 bases, J lost 5 bases, and 15 bases lay in between. Germline CDR1 and CDR2: LNHDA and SQIVND (reference sequence). The CDR3 spells CASSRVGARETQYF. CDR3 nucleotide sequence: TGTGCCAGTAGTCGGGTGGGGGCGCGGGAGACCCAGTACTTC.

The CDR3 loop is CASSPSESYEQYF. In nucleotides, the CDR3 is TGTGCCAGCTCACCATCTGAGTCCTACGAGCAGTACTTC. The chain recombines TRBV18 with TRBJ2-7; D is ambiguous. V was cut by 2 bases and J by 1 base, with 6 bases left in between. Germline V lookup: CDR1 KGHSH, CDR2 LQKENI. The CDR3 has 13 amino acids.

The chain recombines TRBV5-1 with TRBJ2-2, with D perhaps TRBD1 (6 bases). The germline gives CDR1 SGHRS, CDR2 YFSETQ. Trimming stripped 0 bases from V and 0 bases from J, with 9 bases between. The CDR3 length is 16 residues. The CDR3 sequence is CASSLAGTTNTGELFF. CDR3 DNA sequence: TGCGCCAGCAGCTTGGCAGGGACAACGAACACCGGGGAGCTGTTTTTT.

V gene TRBV14 combines with J gene TRBJ2-1; D not resolved. V dropped 0 bases and J dropped 8 bases, with 14 bases sitting between them. CDR3 size: 15 residues. CDR1 and CDR2 (germline): SGHDN, FVKESK. Here the CDR3 reads CASSQEPFSLYEQFF. CDR3 nucleotides: TGTGCCAGCAGCCAAGAACCTTTCAGTTTGTATGAGCAGTTCTTC.

CDR3 coding DNA: TGTGCCAGCAGCTTGGACACAGGCCGGGAGCAGTTCTTC. Translation: CASSLDTGREQFF. The gene calls are TRBV5-4 and TRBJ2-1; D might be TRBD1 (5 bases). Trimming shortened V by 0 bases and J by 10 bases, and 11 bases separated the two germline ends. Germline CDR1 is SGHNT and CDR2 is YYREEE (reference sequence). The CDR3 runs 13 residues.

V gene TRBV21-1 combines with J gene TRBJ1-5; the DNA was not compared with TRBD1, the D call given in the table. TRBV21-1 is reported as a pseudogene. CDR3 length equals 14 residues. CDR3 DNA sequence: TGTGCCAGCAGCACTCAGGGGAGCAATCAGCCCCAGCATTTT. Translation gives CASSTQGSNQPQHF.

Concerning this clone itself: This sample also contains other DNA sequences that code for the same CDR3. V gene TRBV5-6 combines with J gene TRBJ1-1, with 7 bases identical to TRBD1. CDR1 and CDR2 from the germline V gene are SGHDT and YYEEEE. This CDR3 contains 13 residues. The junction had 7 bases not matched to a gene; V was cut back by 1 base and J by 10 bases. This chain's CDR3 is CASSLKGALGAFF. For the CDR3, the DNA is TGTGCCAGCAGCTTGAAGGGGGCGCTTGGAGCTTTCTTT.

The chain joins TRBV15 to TRBJ1-3, with D possibly matching TRBD1 (5 bases). With 3 bases removed from V and 2 bases from J, the gap between germline ends came to 11 bases. The CDR3 is 15 residues long. The germline V gene has CDR1 LNHNV and CDR2 YYDKDF (reference sequence). The CDR3 bases are TGTGCCACCAGCAGGGGCCGGGGGACTGGAAACACCATATATTTT. Encoded protein: CATSRGRGTGNTIYF.

The V call is TRBV18, the J call TRBJ2-6; possible D gene TRBD2, 5 bases. From germline, CDR1 is KGHSH and CDR2 LQKENI. Trimming pared 4 bases from V and 0 bases from J, leaving 7 bases between. CDR3 length: 15 amino acids. The DNA of the CDR3 is TGTGCCAGCTCACAAGGGAGCTCTGGGGCCAACGTCCTGACTTTC. Its protein product is CASSQGSSGANVLTF.

V gene TRBV5-6 combines with J gene TRBJ2-3, with 7 bases lining up with TRBD2. This CDR3 has 16 amino acids. After removal of 4 bases from V and 4 bases from J, the junction contained 12 bases not matched to a gene. Germline CDR1 and CDR2: SGHDT and YYEEEE. The CDR3 DNA follows: TGTGCCAGCAGCCTAAAGAGCGGGGAGACGGCAGATACGCAGTATTTT. It yields the protein CASSLKSGETADTQYF.

V gene TRBV4-2 combines with J gene TRBJ2-1; D not resolved. This CDR3 has 13 residues. V shed 9 bases and J shed 0 bases, with 9 bases lying between them. CDR1 LGHNA and CDR2 YNFKEQ come from the germline V gene. CDR3 DNA sequence: TGTGCCAGACAACGGAGCTCCTACAATGAGCAGTTCTTC. Protein sequence: CARQRSSYNEQFF.

In DNA, the CDR3 is TGTGCCAGCAGCGAATCGGGACAGTCTTCCTACGAGCAGTACTTC. Translated, it gives CASSESGQSSYEQYF. The V and J genes are TRBV9 and TRBJ2-7; 7 nucleotides match TRBD1. Per germline, CDR1 SGDLS and CDR2 YYNGEE. CDR3 length equals 15 residues. V shed 3 bases and J 1 base; nucleotides not matched to a gene: 7.

The CDR3, as DNA: TGTGCCAGCTCACCGACAGGGACCACAGATACGCAGTATTTT. Protein: CASSPTGTTDTQYF. The chain employs TRBV18 and TRBJ2-3; 7 bases line up with TRBD1. CDR1 is KGHSH, CDR2 LQKENI, per germline. V shed 3 bases and J 2 bases; nucleotides not matched to a gene: 2. The CDR3 length is 14 residues.

The chain couples TRBV28 to TRBJ2-7, with 8 nucleotides matching TRBD1. J was trimmed by 6 bases and V by 6 bases; bases with no gene match: 7. Germline loops: CDR1 MDHEN, CDR2 SYDVKM. CDR3 length: 13 residues. The CDR3 bases are TGTGCCAGCAGCCCCGGACAGGGCGGCGAGCAGTACTTC. It encodes CASSPGQGGEQYF.

The genes are TRBV15 and TRBJ2-7; 13 positions match TRBD2. The CDR3 has 16 amino acids. Germline CDR1 reads LNHNV; CDR2 reads YYDKDF (reference sequence). After removal of 2 bases from V and 2 bases from J, the junction contained 3 bases not matched to a gene. The CDR3 DNA reads as TGTGCCACCAGCAGATCGACTAGCGGGGGGCCCTACGAGCAGTACTTC. As protein: CATSRSTSGGPYEQYF.

Concerning this clone itself: The conserved closing phenylalanine or tryptophan is absent in this CDR3, likely reflecting a read error. This rearrangement joins TRBV7-9 to TRBJ2-7; D uncertain. V gave up 3 bases and J gave up 4 bases, with 10 bases separating them. Germline CDR1 SEHNR, CDR2 FQNEAQ (reference sequence). This CDR3 region has 13 residues. The CDR3 region has the DNA TGTGCCAGCAGCTTCCCGACAAATTACGAGCAGTACCTC. Amino acid sequence: CASSFPTNYEQYL.

J is TRBJ2-2 and V is TRBV11-2; 10 nucleotides agree with TRBD2. Losses at the gene ends were 8 bases for V and 3 bases for J; bases not matched to a gene: 12. In germline, CDR1 is SGHAT, CDR2 FQNNGV. This CDR3 has 17 residues. The CDR3 here is CASRPLLAGDYTGELFF. The CDR3 nucleotides are TGTGCCAGCCGCCCCCTTCTAGCGGGGGACTACACCGGGGAGCTGTTTTTT.

The gene calls are TRBV5-6 and TRBJ1-2; D perhaps matches TRBD1 (6 bases). Trimming removed 4 bases at V and 8 bases at J, with 18 bases between. The CDR3 is 14 amino acids. CDR1 is SGHDT, CDR2 YYEEEE, per germline. In DNA, the CDR3 is TGTGCCAGCAGCCGTTACAGGGTCGGAGTAGGCTACACCTTC. Translated, it gives CASSRYRVGVGYTF. Drawing the rest from reference TRBV5-6 and TRBJ1-2, the complete variable domain is DAGVTQSPTHLIKTRGQQVTLRCSPKSGHDTVSWYQQALGQGPQFIFQYYEEEERQRGNFPDRFSGHQFPNYSSELNVNALLLGDSALYLCASSRYRVGVGYTFGSGTRLTVV.

The rearrangement uses TRBV15 and TRBJ2-2; D is uncertain. Germline-derived CDR1 and CDR2 are LNHNV and YYDKDF (reference sequence). The CDR3 consists of 15 residues. V lost 0 bases, J lost 1 base, and 6 bases lay in between. The CDR3 nucleotides are TGTGCCACCAGCAGAGATCTCGGGAACACCGGGGAGCTGTTTTTT. The encoded protein is CATSRDLGNTGELFF.

The rearrangement joins TRBV2 to TRBJ1-6; D possibly corresponds to TRBD1 (5 bases). This CDR3 comprises 18 residues. Germline assignment: CDR1 SNHLY and CDR2 FYNNEI. Trimming left V 6 bases short and J 0 bases short, with 18 bases between. CDR3 amino acids: CASSWVTGESSYNSPLHF. CDR3 in DNA: TGTGCCAGCAGCTGGGTAACAGGAGAAAGCTCCTATAATTCACCCCTCCACTTT.

This chain connects TRBV6-6 to TRBJ2-7; 9 nucleotides line up with TRBD2. Germline lookup yields CDR1 MNHNY and CDR2 SVGAGI (reference sequence). The CDR3 covers 12 residues. V was clipped by 6 bases and J by 3 bases; unmatched bases: 0. The CDR3 loop reads CASRTSGYEQYF. Written as DNA, the CDR3 is TGTGCCAGCAGGACTAGCGGCTACGAGCAGTACTTC.